The present T cell receptor beta chain was sequenced within a study of neurological immune-mediated disorders. Study-wide results and caveats: The absence of shared CDR3 amino acid sequences among expanded clones across subjects suggests private repertoires in all groups.

As to time point: longitudinal time-point 3. PBMCs numbering 2 million and stored at -80 C yielded the unsorted libraries. The method for making cDNA was 5'RACE, and it used 10-nucleotide random UMIs. TCRdb analysed the 5' RACE reads with MiXCR anew, one entry per CDR3 protein. The sample lists roughly 49,000 distinct CDR3 sequences; roughly 13% were seen once. This clonotype has at least ten counts. The target antigen is unknown. Sequencing used PBMCs. The clonotype was recovered from a male donor with HTLV-1-associated myelopathy (HAM/TSP).

The CDR3: CASSPQGAANEKLFF. The CDR3, as DNA: TGTGCCAGCAGTCCCCAGGGGGCAGCTAATGAAAAACTGTTTTTT. This rearrangement joins TRBV28 to TRBJ1-4; 8 bases align to TRBD1. Per germline, CDR1 MDHEN and CDR2 SYDVKM. The CDR3 is 15 amino acids. Germline trimming cut 5 bases from V and 3 bases from J; bases unmatched to any gene: 5.